These 8 T cell receptor beta chains were sequenced from one sample in a study of tumour-infiltrating T cells in Burkitt lymphoma. Clones were read by immunoSEQ multiplex PCR, and TCRdb kept only the in-frame ones, dropping some. The table includes around 15,000 clones, 70% to 80% detected once. The sequencing sample was made of tumor tissue. Receptor source: a human donor with diffuse large B-cell lymphoma.

The J gene is TRBJ1-5, the V gene TRBV2; D not resolved. The CDR3 is 15 amino acids. The germline V gene encodes CDR1 SNHLY and CDR2 FYNNEI. The V end lost 7 bases, the J end lost 8 bases, and 21 bases lay between the germline ends. CDR3 loop: CASTLGLRVDEPQHF. The CDR3 coding sequence is TGTGCCAGCACCCTTGGCTTAAGGGTGGATGAGCCCCAGCATTTT.

The chain combines TRBV19 with TRBJ1-2; possibly TRBD1 for D (5 bases). V dropped 2 bases and J dropped 6 bases, with 19 bases sitting between them. The V gene's germline CDR1 is LNHDA and CDR2 SQIVND (reference sequence). This CDR3 has 16 residues. The CDR3: CASSIYPNEGIDGYTF. The DNA for the CDR3 is TGTGCCAGTAGTATATACCCGAACGAGGGGATTGATGGCTACACCTTC.

The chain uses TRBV4-2 and TRBJ1-1; D is uncertain. The CDR3 sequence is 14 residues long. Germline V gives CDR1 LGHNA, CDR2 YNFKEQ. Deletions cut 0 bases from V and 1 base from J, with 6 bases between. The CDR3: CASSQDVSNTEAFF. CDR3 sequence (DNA): TGTGCCAGCAGCCAAGACGTATCGAACACTGAAGCTTTCTTT.

The CDR3 bases are TGTGCCAGCAGCTCCATACAGGGCGCCACTGAAGCTTTCTTT. As protein: CASSSIQGATEAFF. The chain employs TRBV7-9 and TRBJ1-1, with D perhaps TRBD1 (6 bases). The CDR3 is 14 residues long. The V end lost 4 bases, the J end lost 4 bases, and 13 bases lay between the germline ends. Germline assignment: CDR1 SEHNR and CDR2 FQNEAQ (reference sequence).

The V and J genes are TRBV10-3 and TRBJ2-2, with 8 nucleotides matching TRBD2. With V trimmed by 11 bases and J by 4 bases, 6 bases remained unmatched. The germline V gene encodes CDR1 ENHRY and CDR2 SYGVKD. The CDR3 is 13 residues long. The CDR3 loop reads CASAGVGTGELFF. CDR3 bases: TGTGCCTCAGCGGGGGTGGGCACCGGGGAGCTGTTTTTT.

This chain joins TRBV6-5 and TRBJ1-3, with 9 bases identical to TRBD1. The germline CDR1 and CDR2 sequences are MNHEY and SVGAGI. This CDR3 has 14 amino acids. V dropped 5 bases and J dropped 8; count of bases not matched to a gene: 7. The CDR3 DNA is TGTGCCAGCAGTACGGGACAGGGTGACCACACCATATATTTT. This translates into CASSTGQGDHTIYF.

The rearrangement uses TRBV15 and TRBJ1-6; D gene unclear. Germline V CDR1 and CDR2: LNHNV, YYDKDF (reference sequence). V shed 3 bases and J shed 6 bases, with 9 bases lying between them. The CDR3 has 14 amino acids. CDR3 nucleotides: TGTGCCACCAGCAGGGCGCGGGGTAATTCACCCCTCCACTTT. Translated, it gives CATSRARGNSPLHF. The full variable domain, with the rest looked up from reference TRBV15 and TRBJ1-6, is DAMVIQNPRYQVTQFGKPVTLSCSQTLNHNVMYWYQQKSSQAPKLLFHYYDKDFNNEADTPDNFQSRRPNTSFCFLDIRSPGLGDTAMYLCATSRARGNSPLHFGNGTRLTVT.

The DNA of the CDR3 is TGTGCCAGCAGCCAACATGGGGGCTATAATTCACCCCTCCACTTT. It is translated as CASSQHGGYNSPLHF. V gene TRBV14 combines with J gene TRBJ1-6; weak D call: TRBD1 (5 bases). This CDR3 is built from 15 residues. V dropped 2 bases and J dropped 3 bases, with 8 bases sitting between them. Per germline, CDR1 SGHDN and CDR2 FVKESK. The variable domain in full, completed from reference TRBV14 and TRBJ1-6, reads EAGVTQFPSHSVIEKGQTVTLRCDPISGHDNLYWYRRVMGKEIKFLLHFVKESKQDESGMPNNRFLAERTGGTYSTLKVQPAELEDSGVYFCASSQHGGYNSPLHFGNGTRLTVT.